The 19 T cell receptor beta chains given below trace back to one sample, sequenced in a study of control samples from healthy donors and cancer patients. Using immunoSEQ multiplex PCR, the repertoire was profiled, and TCRdb retains in-frame clones only, with some absent. The top ten clones hold around 3.6% of a sample with some 120,000 clones, approximately 94% of them seen once. Sequencing was carried out using blood. These receptor sequences come from a man aged 25-45 years in good health.

The rearrangement joins TRBV19 to TRBJ1-3; D call uncertain. The V end lost 0 bases, the J end lost 7 bases, and 16 bases lay between the germline ends. The germline V gene has CDR1 LNHDA and CDR2 SQIVND (reference sequence). CDR3 size: 16 residues. The CDR3 sequence is CASSIDAGILGNTIYF. Written as DNA, the CDR3 is TGTGCCAGTAGTATAGATGCCGGGATTTTAGGTAACACCATATATTTT.

This rearrangement joins TRBV4-2 to TRBJ2-2; possible D gene TRBD2, 5 bases. CDR3 length: 14 residues. The V end was cut by 4 bases, the J end by 4 bases, with 10 bases between. From germline, CDR1 is LGHNA and CDR2 YNFKEQ. The CDR3 here is CASSPGRFTGELFF. CDR3 DNA: TGTGCCAGCAGCCCGGGGAGATTCACCGGGGAGCTGTTTTTT.

The chain is built from TRBV7-9 and TRBJ2-4; 7 bases match TRBD1. CDR3 length: 13 amino acids. V lost 5 bases to trimming and J lost 10 bases; unmatched junction nucleotides: 8. Germline CDR1 reads SEHNR; CDR2 reads FQNEAQ (reference sequence). The CDR3 DNA is TGTGCCAGCAGCCGAAGGGACAGCACTATTCAGTACTTC. Translation: CASSRRDSTIQYF.

The rearrangement uses TRBV4-2 and TRBJ1-1; possibly TRBD1 for D (5 bases). The V and J ends lost 1 base and 4 bases respectively, with 10 bases between them. Germline V gives CDR1 LGHNA, CDR2 YNFKEQ. CDR3 length: 14 residues. CDR3 coding DNA: TGTGCCAGCAGCCAAGCCAGGGTTGGCACTGAAGCTTTCTTT. This sequence encodes CASSQARVGTEAFF.

The genes are TRBV7-3 and TRBJ2-2; D unclear. In germline, CDR1 is SGHTA, CDR2 FQGTGA. V shed 6 bases and J shed 3 bases, with 8 bases lying between them. The CDR3 has 13 amino acids. The chain's CDR3 is CASRSGYTGELFF. CDR3 coding DNA: TGTGCCAGCAGGTCCGGGTACACCGGGGAGCTGTTTTTT.

This chain joins TRBV2 and TRBJ1-5, with a possible D match to TRBD1 (6 bases). The CDR3 loop spans 13 amino acids. The germline V and J ends were trimmed by 5 bases and 6 bases, with 11 bases remaining between them. CDR1 is SNHLY and CDR2 is FYNNEI in the germline V gene. CDR3 DNA: TGTGCCAGCAGTAGGGGGGCTCGTCAGCCCCAGCATTTT. Its protein is CASSRGARQPQHF.

The chain joins TRBV6-2 or TRBV6-3 to TRBJ1-1; D is ambiguous. This CDR3 has 15 residues. Germline values: CDR1 MNHEY, CDR2 SVGEGT. V was clipped by 6 bases and J by 1 base, with 15 bases between them. CDR3 sequence reads: CASSRPLAGNTEAFF. The CDR3 DNA follows: TGTGCCAGCAGCCGCCCTCTAGCTGGGAACACTGAAGCTTTCTTT.

The chain recombines TRBV5-1 with TRBJ1-1; 10 bases align to TRBD1. CDR1 SGHRS and CDR2 YFSETQ come from the germline V gene. Trimming cost V 4 bases and J 5 bases; bases outside gene matches: 5. The CDR3 runs to 14 residues. CDR3 residues: CASSGGTGVTEAFF. The CDR3 region has the DNA TGCGCCAGCAGCGGCGGGACAGGGGTAACTGAAGCTTTCTTT.

The chain couples TRBV4-3 to TRBJ2-6; D is uncertain. The CDR3 covers 15 residues. The germline CDR1 and CDR2 sequences are LGHNA and YSLEER. V lost 4 bases to trimming and J lost 4 bases, with 11 bases between them. CDR3: CASSRAGEGANVLTF. As DNA, the CDR3 is TGCGCCAGCAGCCGCGCTGGAGAAGGGGCCAACGTCCTGACTTTC.

This clone was seen only a few times. The same CDR3 can be traced to other DNA sequences in this sample. The genes are TRBV19 and TRBJ1-5, with D possibly TRBD1 on 5 matching bases. Trimming shortened V by 6 bases and J by 4 bases, and 10 bases separated the two germline ends. Looked up from germline, CDR1 is LNHDA and CDR2 is SQIVND (reference sequence). This CDR3 spans 13 amino acids. CDR3 bases: TGTGCCAGTAGAGAGCAGGGTAATCAGCCCCAGCATTTT. The encoded protein is CASREQGNQPQHF. Together with reference TRBV19 and TRBJ1-5, the CDR3 gives the full variable domain: DGGITQSPKYLFRKEGQNVTLSCEQNLNHDAMYWYRQDPGQGLRLIYYSQIVNDFQKGDIAEGYSVSREKKESFPLTVTSAQKNPTAFYLCASREQGNQPQHFGDGTRLSIL.

The chain uses TRBV4-3 and TRBJ2-2; 7 bases are a match to TRBD1. Germline lookup yields CDR1 LGHNA and CDR2 YSLEER. This CDR3 region has 15 residues. J gave up 1 base and V 3 bases, and 2 bases lay outside the gene matches. The CDR3 region has the DNA TGCGCCAGCAGCCAGGGGACAGTGAACACCGGGGAGCTGTTTTTT. The encoded protein is CASSQGTVNTGELFF.

This rearrangement joins TRBV29-1 to TRBJ2-1; the D call may be TRBD1 or TRBD2 (6 bases each). Germline CDR1 is SQVTM and CDR2 is ANQGSEA. The CDR3 sequence is 12 residues long. Between the trimmed V and J ends, which lost 6 bases and 10 bases, there was a span of 16 bases. The CDR3 spells CSVVGGGYEQFF. In DNA form, the CDR3 reads TGCAGCGTGGTCGGAGGGGGTTACGAGCAGTTCTTC.

As to this clone: Different DNA sequences within this sample yield the same CDR3. The chain carries TRBV5-1 and TRBJ1-1, with D maybe TRBD1 (5 bases). This CDR3 is built from 15 residues. V lost 0 bases, J lost 2 bases, and 11 bases lay in between. The germline V gene encodes CDR1 SGHRS and CDR2 YFSETQ. The CDR3 loop is CASSLVAGGNTEAFF. In DNA form, the CDR3 reads TGCGCCAGCAGCTTGGTGGCGGGGGGTAACACTGAAGCTTTCTTT. The full variable domain, in which reference TRBV5-1 and TRBJ1-1 provide the parts outside the CDR3, is KAGVTQTPRYLIKTRGQQVTLSCSPISGHRSVSWYQQTPGQGLQFLFEYFSETQRNKGNFPGRFSGRQFSNSRSEMNVSTLELGDSALYLCASSLVAGGNTEAFFGQGTRLTVV.

This clone was counted a single time. The rearrangement joins TRBV5-1 to TRBJ2-7; 9 positions match TRBD1. This CDR3 has 14 residues. The trim removed 4 bases at V and 3 bases at J, leaving 5 bases unmatched. Germline-derived CDR1 and CDR2 are SGHRS and YFSETQ. The CDR3 DNA sequence: TGCGCCAGCAGCGAACCGGGACAGGGCTACGAGCAGTACTTC. Translated, it gives CASSEPGQGYEQYF.

V is TRBV7-2 and J is TRBJ1-2; D is unresolved. Trimming stripped 5 bases from V and 2 bases from J, with 12 bases between. CDR3 length: 14 residues. Germline-derived CDR1 and CDR2 are SGHTA and FQGNSA. The CDR3: CASSPRGRNYGYTF. As DNA, the CDR3 is TGTGCCAGCAGCCCCCGGGGTAGGAACTATGGCTACACCTTC.

V is TRBV19 and J is TRBJ2-5; 8 bases are a match to TRBD2. Germline-derived CDR1 and CDR2 are LNHDA and SQIVND (reference sequence). J gave up 5 bases and V 3 bases, and 11 bases lay outside the gene matches. The CDR3 is 16 residues long. The CDR3 nucleotides are TGTGCCAGTAGTATGAGCGGGGGACCCCATTGGGAGACCCAGTACTTC. Protein: CASSMSGGPHWETQYF.

The V call is TRBV27, the J call TRBJ2-1; D is undetermined. Germline CDR1 MNHEY, CDR2 SMNVEV (reference sequence). The CDR3 contains 14 residues. The germline V and J ends were trimmed by 8 bases and 1 base, with 12 bases remaining between them. The CDR3 sequence: CASWRLDSYNEQFF. Written as DNA, the CDR3 is TGTGCCAGCTGGCGACTTGATTCCTACAATGAGCAGTTCTTC.

The CDR3 loop is CASGLMGGRLSEQYF. The CDR3 DNA reads as TGTGCCAGCGGGTTGATGGGGGGGAGGCTGAGCGAGCAGTACTTC. The V and J genes are TRBV7-2 and TRBJ2-7; 7 bases align to TRBD2. The CDR3 contains 15 residues. Germline V gene sequence: CDR1 SGHTA, CDR2 FQGNSA. The V segment lost 8 bases and the J segment 6 bases; nucleotides outside the gene matches: 16.

The chain joins TRBV19 to TRBJ2-7, with TRBD1 matching over 12 bases. Germline V gene lookup returns CDR1 LNHDA and CDR2 SQIVND (reference sequence). J lost 6 bases, V lost 5 bases, and 8 bases had no gene match. The CDR3 is 15 amino acids. DNA of the CDR3: TGTGCCAGTAGTCCACCGGGACAGGGGGCGTTCGAGCAGTACTTC. Translating gives CASSPPGQGAFEQYF.